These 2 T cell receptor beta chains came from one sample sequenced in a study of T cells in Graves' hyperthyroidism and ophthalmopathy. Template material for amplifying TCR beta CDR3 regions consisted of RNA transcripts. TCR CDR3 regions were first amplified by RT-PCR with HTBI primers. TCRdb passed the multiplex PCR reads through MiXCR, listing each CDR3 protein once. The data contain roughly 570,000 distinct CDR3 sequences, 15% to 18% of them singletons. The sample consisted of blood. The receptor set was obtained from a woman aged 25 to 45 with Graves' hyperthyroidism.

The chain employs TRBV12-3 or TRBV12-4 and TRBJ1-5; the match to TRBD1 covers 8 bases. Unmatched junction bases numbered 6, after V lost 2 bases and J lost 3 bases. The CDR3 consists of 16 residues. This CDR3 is CASSLSGQGNNQPQHF. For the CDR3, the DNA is TGTGCCAGCAGTTTATCAGGACAGGGTAACAATCAGCCCCAGCATTTT.

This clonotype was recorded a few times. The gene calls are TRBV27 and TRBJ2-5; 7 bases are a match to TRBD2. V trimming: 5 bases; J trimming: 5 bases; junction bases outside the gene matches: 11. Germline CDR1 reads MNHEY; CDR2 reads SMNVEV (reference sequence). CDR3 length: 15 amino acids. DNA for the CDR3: TGTGCCAGCAGTAGCTACCTTTCTAGCGGCGAGACCCAGTACTTC. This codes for CASSSYLSSGETQYF.